This T cell receptor (beta chain) was retrieved from a study of blood T cell repertoires in COVID-19. Background on the study: Researchers got acute and convalescent COVID-19 samples from the United States, Italy and Spain.

TCRdb's table, derived via immunoSEQ multiplex PCR, lists solely in-frame clones and lacks some. This table has about 280,000 clones, roughly 88% appearing once. The V gene end was trimmed by 6 bases and the J gene end by 6 bases; junction bases not matched to a gene: 7. The CDR3 loop spans 14 amino acids. CDR1 and CDR2 from the germline V gene are SNHLY and FYNNEI. This clonotype was sampled from a woman in her seventies with acute or convalescent COVID-19. The sequencing sample was made of peripheral blood. The chain has TRBV2 and TRBJ2-7; 11 bases are a match to TRBD2. For the CDR3, the DNA is TGTGCCAGCAGGGAACGAACTAGCGGGGGCGAGCAGTACTTC. As protein: CASRERTSGGEQYF.